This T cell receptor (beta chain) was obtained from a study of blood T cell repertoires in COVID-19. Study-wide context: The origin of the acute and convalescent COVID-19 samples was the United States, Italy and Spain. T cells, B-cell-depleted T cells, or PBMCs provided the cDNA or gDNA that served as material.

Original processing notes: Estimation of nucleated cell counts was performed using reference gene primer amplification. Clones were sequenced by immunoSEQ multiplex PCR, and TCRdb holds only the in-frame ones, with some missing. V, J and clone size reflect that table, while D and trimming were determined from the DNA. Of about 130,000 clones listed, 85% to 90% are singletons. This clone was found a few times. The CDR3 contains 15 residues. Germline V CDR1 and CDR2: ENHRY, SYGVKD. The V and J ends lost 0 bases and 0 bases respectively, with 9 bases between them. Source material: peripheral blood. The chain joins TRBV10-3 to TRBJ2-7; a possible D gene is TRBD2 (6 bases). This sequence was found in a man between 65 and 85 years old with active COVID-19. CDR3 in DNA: TGTGCCATCAGTGAGTCGGGACTGAGCTCCTACGAGCAGTACTTC. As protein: CAISESGLSSYEQYF.